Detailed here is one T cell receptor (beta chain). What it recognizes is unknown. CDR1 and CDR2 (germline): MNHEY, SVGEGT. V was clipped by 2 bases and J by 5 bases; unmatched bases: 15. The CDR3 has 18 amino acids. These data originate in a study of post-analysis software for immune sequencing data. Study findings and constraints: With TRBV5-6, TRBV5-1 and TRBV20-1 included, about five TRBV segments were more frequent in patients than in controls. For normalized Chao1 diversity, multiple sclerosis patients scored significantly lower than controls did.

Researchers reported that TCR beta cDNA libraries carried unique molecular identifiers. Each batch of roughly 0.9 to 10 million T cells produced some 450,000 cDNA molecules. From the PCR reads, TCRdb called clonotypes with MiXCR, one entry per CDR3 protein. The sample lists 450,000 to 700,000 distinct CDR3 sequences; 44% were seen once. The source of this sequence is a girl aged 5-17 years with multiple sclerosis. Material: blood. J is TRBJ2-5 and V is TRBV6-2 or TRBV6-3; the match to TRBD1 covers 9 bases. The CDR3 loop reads CASSYRQGVSASVETQYF. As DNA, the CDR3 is TGTGCCAGCAGTTACAGACAGGGGGTGTCTGCAAGTGTGGAGACCCAGTACTTC.